The 6 T cell receptor beta chains below were found in one sample sequenced in a study of immune evolution from preneoplasia to lung adenocarcinoma. Measured with immunoSEQ multiplex PCR; TCRdb has only the in-frame clones, and not every one. The sample has 20,000 to 25,000 clones, approximately 75% seen once; the top ten hold about 5.6%. Sample: FFPE invasive lung adenocarcinoma tissue. These receptors came from a person in their sixties with lung adenocarcinoma.

The chain is built from TRBV21-1 and TRBJ1-2; the table names TRBD1, a call not compared with the DNA. TRBV21-1 is an annotated pseudogene. CDR3 length: 18 amino acids. This chain's CDR3 is CASSKASLSGTGASGYTF. The CDR3 nucleotides read TGTGCCAGCAGCAAAGCGTCTCTGTCCGGGACAGGGGCTTCTGGCTACACCTTC.

The chain combines TRBV7-6 with TRBJ2-5; D gene ambiguous. This CDR3 contains 15 residues. Germline V lookup: CDR1 SGHVS, CDR2 FNYEAQ. The V gene lost 1 base and the J gene lost 5 bases, with 14 bases spanning the gap. DNA for the CDR3: TGTGCCAGCAGCTTAGTTGCAGCAGCTCCTGAGACCCAGTACTTC. This gives the protein CASSLVAAAPETQYF.

This clone showed up just once. The chain carries TRBV21-1 and TRBJ2-3. TRBV21-1 is an annotated pseudogene. This CDR3 has 18 amino acids. The CDR3 loop reads CASSKARTSVEGTDTQYF. As DNA, the CDR3 is TGTGCCAGCAGCAAAGCGCGGACGTCGGTCGAGGGCACAGATACGCAGTATTTT.

This chain uses TRBV15 with TRBJ1-4; D gene uncertain. The germline gives CDR1 LNHNV, CDR2 YYDKDF (reference sequence). This CDR3 region has 16 residues. The V gene lost 0 bases and the J gene lost 2 bases, with 10 bases spanning the gap. CDR3 DNA sequence: TGTGCCACCAGCAGAGATTTGGGCTCTACTAATGAAAAACTGTTTTTT. As protein: CATSRDLGSTNEKLFF.

CDR3 nucleotide sequence: TGCAGCGTGGACACAGGGGGCGGATACGAGCAGTACTTC. This translates into CSVDTGGGYEQYF. V is TRBV29-1 and J is TRBJ2-7; 9 positions match TRBD1. V shed 6 bases, J shed 4 bases, and the junction held 7 bases outside the gene matches. This CDR3 has 13 amino acids. The germline V gene encodes CDR1 SQVTM and CDR2 ANQGSEA.

The chain is built from TRBV7-2 and TRBJ2-2; 10 nucleotides line up with TRBD1. V gave up 4 bases and J gave up 11 bases; unmatched junction bases: 16. Germline CDR1 reads SGHTA; CDR2 reads FQGNSA. The CDR3 has 17 residues. CDR3 amino acids: CASSSSPGTGAVGELFF. DNA of the CDR3: TGTGCCAGCAGCTCTAGCCCCGGGACAGGGGCCGTCGGAGAGCTGTTTTTT.